This TCR beta chain was retrieved from a study of shared clonotypes between healthy human individuals. Overall study context: Three plates were used per donor for CD4 naive, three for CD4 memory, two for CD8 naive and one for CD8 memory.

Some clones are missing from TCRdb's copy, which holds only in-frame ones; the method was immunoSEQ multiplex PCR. The sample holds hundreds of thousands of clones; around 72% are singletons and the top ten take 1.5% to 2%. Only a few counts were recorded for this clone. Germline V gene lookup returns CDR1 SGHAT and CDR2 FQNNGV. The V gene end was trimmed by 2 bases and the J gene end by 2 bases; junction bases not matched to a gene: 4. The length of the CDR3 is 16 residues. Sequenced input: memory CD4+ T cells sorted from blood. Noted subset: CD45RA-negative fraction. The chain carries TRBV11-2 and TRBJ2-5, with 11 bases identical to TRBD2. This sequence originates from a woman aged 25 to 39 in good health. CDR3 sequence: CASSLLIAGGQETQYF. CDR3 nucleotides: TGTGCCAGCAGCTTATTAATAGCGGGAGGGCAAGAGACCCAGTACTTC.